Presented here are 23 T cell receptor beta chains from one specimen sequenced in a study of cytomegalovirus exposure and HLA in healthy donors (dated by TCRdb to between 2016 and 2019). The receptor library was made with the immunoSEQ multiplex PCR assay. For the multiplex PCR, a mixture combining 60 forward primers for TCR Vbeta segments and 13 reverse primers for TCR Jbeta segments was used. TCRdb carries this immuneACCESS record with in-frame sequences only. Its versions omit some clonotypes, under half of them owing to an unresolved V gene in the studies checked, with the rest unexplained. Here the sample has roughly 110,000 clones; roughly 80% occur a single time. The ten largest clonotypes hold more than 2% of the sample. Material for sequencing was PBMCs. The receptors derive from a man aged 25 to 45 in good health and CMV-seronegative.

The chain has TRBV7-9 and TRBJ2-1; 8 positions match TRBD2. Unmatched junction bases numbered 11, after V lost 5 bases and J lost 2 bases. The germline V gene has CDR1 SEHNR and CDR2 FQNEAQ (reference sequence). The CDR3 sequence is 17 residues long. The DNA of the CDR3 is TGTGCCAGCAGCCAGCCAAGTAGCGGGATCACCTACAATGAGCAGTTCTTC. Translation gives CASSQPSSGITYNEQFF.

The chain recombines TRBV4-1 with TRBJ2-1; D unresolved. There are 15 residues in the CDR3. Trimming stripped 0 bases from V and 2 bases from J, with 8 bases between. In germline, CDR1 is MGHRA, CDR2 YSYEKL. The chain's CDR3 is CASSQEGSPYNEQFF. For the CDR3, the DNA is TGCGCCAGCAGCCAAGAGGGCAGCCCCTACAATGAGCAGTTCTTC.

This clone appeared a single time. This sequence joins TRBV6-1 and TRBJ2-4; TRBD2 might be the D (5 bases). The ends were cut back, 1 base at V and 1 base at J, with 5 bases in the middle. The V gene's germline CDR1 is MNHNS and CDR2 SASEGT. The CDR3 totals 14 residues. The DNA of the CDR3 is TGTGCCAGCAGTGAAGGGGAGGCCAAAAACATTCAGTACTTC. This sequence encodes CASSEGEAKNIQYF.

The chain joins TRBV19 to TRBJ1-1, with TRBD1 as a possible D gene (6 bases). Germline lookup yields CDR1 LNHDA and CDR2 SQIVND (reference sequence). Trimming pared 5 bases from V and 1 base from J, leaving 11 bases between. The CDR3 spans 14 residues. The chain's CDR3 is CASSLGRGNTEAFF. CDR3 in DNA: TGTGCCAGTAGTTTAGGCAGGGGGAACACTGAAGCTTTCTTT.

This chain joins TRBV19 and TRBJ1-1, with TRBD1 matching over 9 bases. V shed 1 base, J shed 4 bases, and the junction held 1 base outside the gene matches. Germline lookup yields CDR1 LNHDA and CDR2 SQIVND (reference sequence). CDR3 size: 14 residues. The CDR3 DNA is TGTGCCAGTAGTATAGTGACAGGGGGCACTGAAGCTTTCTTT. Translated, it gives CASSIVTGGTEAFF.

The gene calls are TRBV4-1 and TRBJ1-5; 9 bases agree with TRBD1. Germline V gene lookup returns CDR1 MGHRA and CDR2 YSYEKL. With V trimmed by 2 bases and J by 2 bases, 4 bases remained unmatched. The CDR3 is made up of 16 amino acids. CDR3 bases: TGCGCCAGCAGCCAACCTAGGACAGGGGGCAATCAGCCCCAGCATTTT. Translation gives CASSQPRTGGNQPQHF.

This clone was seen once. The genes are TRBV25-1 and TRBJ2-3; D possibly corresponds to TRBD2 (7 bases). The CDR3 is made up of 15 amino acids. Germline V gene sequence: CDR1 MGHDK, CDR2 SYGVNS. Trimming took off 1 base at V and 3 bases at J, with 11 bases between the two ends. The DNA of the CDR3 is TGTGCCAGCAGTGAATGGAGGGGGGGGACAGATACGCAGTATTTT. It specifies CASSEWRGGTDTQYF.

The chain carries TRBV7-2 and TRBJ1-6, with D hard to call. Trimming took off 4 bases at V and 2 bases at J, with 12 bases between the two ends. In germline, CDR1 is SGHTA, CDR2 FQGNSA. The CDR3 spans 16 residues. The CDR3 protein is CASSWSQKAYNSPLHF. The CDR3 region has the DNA TGTGCCAGCAGCTGGTCCCAGAAAGCCTATAATTCACCCCTCCACTTT.

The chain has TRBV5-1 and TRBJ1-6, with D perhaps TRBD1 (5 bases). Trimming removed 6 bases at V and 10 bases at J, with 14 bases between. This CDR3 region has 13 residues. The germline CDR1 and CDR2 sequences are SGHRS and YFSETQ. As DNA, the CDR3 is TGCGCCAGCACCACCTATAAGGGGTCACCCCTCCACTTT. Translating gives CASTTYKGSPLHF.

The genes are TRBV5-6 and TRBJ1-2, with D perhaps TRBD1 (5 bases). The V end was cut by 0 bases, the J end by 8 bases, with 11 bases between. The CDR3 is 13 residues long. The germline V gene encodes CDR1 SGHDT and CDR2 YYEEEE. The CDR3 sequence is CASSLVAGRGYTF. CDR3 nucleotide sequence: TGTGCCAGCAGCTTGGTCGCAGGGCGCGGCTACACCTTC. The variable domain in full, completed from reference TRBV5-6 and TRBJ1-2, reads DAGVTQSPTHLIKTRGQQVTLRCSPKSGHDTVSWYQQALGQGPQFIFQYYEEEERQRGNFPDRFSGHQFPNYSSELNVNALLLGDSALYLCASSLVAGRGYTFGSGTRLTVV.

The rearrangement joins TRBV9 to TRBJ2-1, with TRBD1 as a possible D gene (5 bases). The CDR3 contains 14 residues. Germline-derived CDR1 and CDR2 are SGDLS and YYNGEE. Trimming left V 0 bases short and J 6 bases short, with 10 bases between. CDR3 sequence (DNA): TGTGCCAGCAGCGTAGGTTTGCAGGGCAATGAGCAGTTCTTC. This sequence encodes CASSVGLQGNEQFF. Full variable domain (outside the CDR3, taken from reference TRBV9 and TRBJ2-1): DSGVTQTPKHLITATGQRVTLRCSPRSGDLSVYWYQQSLDQGLQFLIQYYNGEERAKGNILERFSAQQFPDLHSELNLSSLELGDSALYFCASSVGLQGNEQFFGPGTRLTVL.

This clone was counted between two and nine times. The CDR3 bases are TGCGCCAGCAGCGCGGGCCGGATTCAAGAGACCCAGTACTTC. Translation gives CASSAGRIQETQYF. V and J are TRBV4-1 and TRBJ2-5, with D maybe TRBD2 (5 bases). The CDR3 length is 14 residues. The V end was cut by 5 bases, the J end by 2 bases, with 12 bases between. Germline lookup yields CDR1 MGHRA and CDR2 YSYEKL.

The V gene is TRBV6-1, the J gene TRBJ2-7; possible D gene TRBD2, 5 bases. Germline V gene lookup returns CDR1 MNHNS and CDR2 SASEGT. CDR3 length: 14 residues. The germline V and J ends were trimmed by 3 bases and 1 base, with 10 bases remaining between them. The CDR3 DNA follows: TGTGCCAGCAGTGATCGGGGTACATCCTACGAGCAGTACTTC. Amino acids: CASSDRGTSYEQYF.

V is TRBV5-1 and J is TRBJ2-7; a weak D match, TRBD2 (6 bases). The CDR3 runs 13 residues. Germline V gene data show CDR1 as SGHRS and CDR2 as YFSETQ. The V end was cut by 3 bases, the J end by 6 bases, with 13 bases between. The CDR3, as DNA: TGCGCCAGCAGCTCAAGACTAGAGGTCGAGCAGTACTTC. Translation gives CASSSRLEVEQYF.

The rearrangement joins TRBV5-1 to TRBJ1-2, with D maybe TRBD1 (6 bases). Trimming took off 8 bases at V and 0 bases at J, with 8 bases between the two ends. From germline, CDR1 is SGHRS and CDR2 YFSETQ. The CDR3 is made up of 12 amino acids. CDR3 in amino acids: CASGQSNYGYTF. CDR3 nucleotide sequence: TGCGCCAGTGGACAGTCTAACTATGGCTACACCTTC.

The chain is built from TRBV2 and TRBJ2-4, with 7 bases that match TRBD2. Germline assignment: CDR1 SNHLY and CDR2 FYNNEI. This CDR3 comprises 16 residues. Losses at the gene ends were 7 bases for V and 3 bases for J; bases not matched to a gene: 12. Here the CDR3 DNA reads TGTGCCAGCATCCAATCGGGGGGAGAGGTCAAAAACATTCAGTACTTC. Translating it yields CASIQSGGEVKNIQYF.

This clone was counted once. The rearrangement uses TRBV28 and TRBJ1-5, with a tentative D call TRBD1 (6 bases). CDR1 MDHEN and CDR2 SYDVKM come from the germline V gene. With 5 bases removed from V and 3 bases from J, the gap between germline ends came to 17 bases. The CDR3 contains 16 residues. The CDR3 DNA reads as TGTGCCAGCAGTCCAAGGGGGACCCCTTCCAATCAGCCCCAGCATTTT. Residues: CASSPRGTPSNQPQHF.

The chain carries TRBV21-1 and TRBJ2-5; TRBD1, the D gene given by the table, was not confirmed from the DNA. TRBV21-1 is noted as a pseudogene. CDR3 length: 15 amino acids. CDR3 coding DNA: TGTGCCAGCAGCAAGGACAGGGGACTCCAAGAGACCCAGTACTTC. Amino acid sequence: CASSKDRGLQETQYF.

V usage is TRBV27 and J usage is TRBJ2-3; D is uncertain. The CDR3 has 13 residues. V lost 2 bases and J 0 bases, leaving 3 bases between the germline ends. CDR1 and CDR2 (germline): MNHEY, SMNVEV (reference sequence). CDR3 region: CASSLQSTDTQYF. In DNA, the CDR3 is TGTGCCAGCAGTTTACAGAGCACAGATACGCAGTATTTT.

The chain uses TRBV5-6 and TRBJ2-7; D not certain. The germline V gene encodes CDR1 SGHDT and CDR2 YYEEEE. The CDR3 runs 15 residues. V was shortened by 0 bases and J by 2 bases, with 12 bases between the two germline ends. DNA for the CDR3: TGTGCCAGCAGCTTGGGTCCTAGGCTCGCCTACGAGCAGTACTTC. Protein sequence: CASSLGPRLAYEQYF.

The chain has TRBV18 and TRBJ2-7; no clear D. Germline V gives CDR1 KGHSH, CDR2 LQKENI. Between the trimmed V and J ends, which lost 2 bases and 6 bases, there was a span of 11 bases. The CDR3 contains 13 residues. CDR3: CASSPDSIAEQYF. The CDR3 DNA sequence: TGTGCCAGCTCACCAGACTCAATCGCCGAGCAGTACTTC.

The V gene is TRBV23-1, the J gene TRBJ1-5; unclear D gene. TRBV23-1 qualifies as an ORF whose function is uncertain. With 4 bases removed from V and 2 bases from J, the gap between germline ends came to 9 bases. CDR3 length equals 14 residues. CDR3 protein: CASSPPFCNQPQHF. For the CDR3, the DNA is TGCGCCAGCAGTCCCCCCTTTTGCAATCAGCCCCAGCATTTT.

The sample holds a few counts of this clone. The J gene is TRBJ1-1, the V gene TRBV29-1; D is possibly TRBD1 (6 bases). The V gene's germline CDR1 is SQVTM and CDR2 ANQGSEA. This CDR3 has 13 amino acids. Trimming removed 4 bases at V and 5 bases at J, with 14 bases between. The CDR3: CSVVAGAETEAFF. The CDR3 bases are TGCAGCGTTGTAGCGGGGGCTGAAACTGAAGCTTTCTTT.